The present entry profiles one T cell receptor (beta chain) with its context. The data were taken from a study of blood T cell repertoires in COVID-19. Overall study: The United States, Italy and Spain supplied acute and convalescent COVID-19 samples. PBMCs, B-cell-depleted T cells, or T cells provided the cDNA or gDNA that made up the material.

Per the original methods: The assay estimated nucleated cells by amplifying reference gene primers. Some clones are missing from TCRdb's copy, which holds only in-frame ones; the method was immunoSEQ multiplex PCR. Clone size and the V and J calls come from that table; the DNA yielded D and trimming. The table shows about 250,000 clones, with 84% occurring only once. This TCR came from a man between 45 and 60 years old with acute or convalescent COVID-19. Sequenced sample: peripheral blood.

CDR3 region: CASSPPGRGYGYTF. CDR3 nucleotides: TGTGCCAGCAGCCCCCCGGGCAGGGGCTATGGCTACACCTTC. The V and J genes are TRBV6-5 and TRBJ1-2; perhaps TRBD1 as D (6 bases). The CDR3 spans 14 residues. Germline CDR1 MNHEY, CDR2 SVGAGI. With 6 bases removed from V and 4 bases from J, the gap between germline ends came to 15 bases.